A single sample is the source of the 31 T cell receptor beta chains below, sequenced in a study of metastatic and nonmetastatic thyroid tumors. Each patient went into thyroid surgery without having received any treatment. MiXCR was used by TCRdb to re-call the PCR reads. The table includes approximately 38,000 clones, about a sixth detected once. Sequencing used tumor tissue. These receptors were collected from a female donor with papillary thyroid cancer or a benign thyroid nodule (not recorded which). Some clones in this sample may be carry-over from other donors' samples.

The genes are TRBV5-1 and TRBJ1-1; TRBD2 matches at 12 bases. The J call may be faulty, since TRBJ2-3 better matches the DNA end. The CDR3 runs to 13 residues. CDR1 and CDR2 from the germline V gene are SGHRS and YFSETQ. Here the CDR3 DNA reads TGCGCCAGCAGCTTGGGGACTAGCGGGGAGCAGTATTTT. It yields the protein CASSLGTSGEQYF.

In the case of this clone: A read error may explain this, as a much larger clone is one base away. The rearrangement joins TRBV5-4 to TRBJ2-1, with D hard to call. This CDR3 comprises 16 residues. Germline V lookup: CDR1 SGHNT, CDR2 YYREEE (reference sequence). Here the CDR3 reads CAGSLGSSASYNEQFF. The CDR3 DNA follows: TGTGCCGGCAGTTTGGGGTCGAGCGCCTCCTACAATGAGCAGTTCTTC.

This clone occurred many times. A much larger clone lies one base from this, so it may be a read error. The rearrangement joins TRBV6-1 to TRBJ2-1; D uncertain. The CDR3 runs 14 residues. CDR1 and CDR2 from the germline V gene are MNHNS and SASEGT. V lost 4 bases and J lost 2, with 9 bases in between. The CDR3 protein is CASSVWHPYNEQFF. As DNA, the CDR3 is TGTGCCAGCAGTGTTTGGCATCCCTACAATGAGCAGTTCTTC.

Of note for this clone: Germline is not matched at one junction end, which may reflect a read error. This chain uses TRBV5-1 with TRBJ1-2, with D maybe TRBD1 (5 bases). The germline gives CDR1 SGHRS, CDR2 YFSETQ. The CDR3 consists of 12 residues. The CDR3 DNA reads TGCGCCAGCAGCTATGGGGACTATGGCCACACCTTC. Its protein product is CASSYGDYGHTF.

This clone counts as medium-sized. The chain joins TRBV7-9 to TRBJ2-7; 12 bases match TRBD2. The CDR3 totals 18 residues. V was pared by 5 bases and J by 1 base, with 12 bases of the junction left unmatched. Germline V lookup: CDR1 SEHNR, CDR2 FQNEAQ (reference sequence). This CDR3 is CASSVGGLAGGISYEQYF. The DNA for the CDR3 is TGTGCCAGCAGCGTCGGAGGGCTAGCGGGAGGGATTTCCTACGAGCAGTACTTC.

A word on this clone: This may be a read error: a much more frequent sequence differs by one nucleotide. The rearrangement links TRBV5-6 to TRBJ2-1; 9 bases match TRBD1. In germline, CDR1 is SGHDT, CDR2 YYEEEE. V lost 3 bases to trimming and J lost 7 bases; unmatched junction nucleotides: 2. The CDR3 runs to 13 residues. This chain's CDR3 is CASSWTGVNEQFF. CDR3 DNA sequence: TGTGCCAGCAGCTGGACAGGGGTAAATGAGCAGTTCTTC. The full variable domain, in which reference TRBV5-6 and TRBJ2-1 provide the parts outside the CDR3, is DAGVTQSPTHLIKTRGQQVTLRCSPKSGHDTVSWYQQALGQGPQFIFQYYEEEERQRGNFPDRFSGHQFPNYSSELNVNALLLGDSALYLCASSWTGVNEQFFGPGTRLTVL.

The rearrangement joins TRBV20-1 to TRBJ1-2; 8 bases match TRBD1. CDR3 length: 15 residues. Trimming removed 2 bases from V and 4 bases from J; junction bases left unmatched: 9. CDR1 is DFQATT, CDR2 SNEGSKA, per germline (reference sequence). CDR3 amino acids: CSARSSTGTGYGYTF. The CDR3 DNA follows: TGCAGTGCTAGATCCTCCACCGGGACAGGCTATGGCTACACCTTC.

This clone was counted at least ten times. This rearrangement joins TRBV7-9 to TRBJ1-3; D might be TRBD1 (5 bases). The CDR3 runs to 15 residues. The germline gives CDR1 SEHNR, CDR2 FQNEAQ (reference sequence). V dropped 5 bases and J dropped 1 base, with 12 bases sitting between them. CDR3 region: CASSPPWGSGNTIYF. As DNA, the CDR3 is TGTGCCAGCAGCCCCCCATGGGGGTCTGGAAACACCATATATTTT.

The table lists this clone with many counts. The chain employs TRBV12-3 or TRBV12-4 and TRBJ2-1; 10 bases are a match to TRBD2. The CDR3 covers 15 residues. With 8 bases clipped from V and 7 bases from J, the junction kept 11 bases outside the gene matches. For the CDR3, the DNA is TGTGCCAGCGGGGGATGGGGACTAGCGACTAATGAGCAGTTCTTC. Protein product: CASGGWGLATNEQFF.

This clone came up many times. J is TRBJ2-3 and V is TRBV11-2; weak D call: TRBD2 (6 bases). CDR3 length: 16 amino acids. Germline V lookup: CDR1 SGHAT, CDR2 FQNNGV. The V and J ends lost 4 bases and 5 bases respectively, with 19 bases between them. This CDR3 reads CASSSGFGSLVDTQYF. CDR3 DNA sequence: TGTGCCAGCAGCTCGGGGTTCGGGAGCCTGGTAGATACGCAGTATTTT.

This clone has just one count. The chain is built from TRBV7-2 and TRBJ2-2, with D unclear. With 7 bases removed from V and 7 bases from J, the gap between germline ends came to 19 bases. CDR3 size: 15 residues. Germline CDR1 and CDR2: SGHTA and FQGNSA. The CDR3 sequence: CASTLIQWAGGELFF. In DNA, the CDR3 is TGTGCCAGCACCCTGATCCAGTGGGCCGGCGGGGAGCTGTTTTTT.

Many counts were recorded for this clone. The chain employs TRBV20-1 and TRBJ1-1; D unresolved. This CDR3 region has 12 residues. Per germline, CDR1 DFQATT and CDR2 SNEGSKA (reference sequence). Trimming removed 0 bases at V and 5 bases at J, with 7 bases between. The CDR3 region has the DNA TGCAGTGCTAGAGACACTCCGACTGAAGCTTTCTTT. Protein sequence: CSARDTPTEAFF.

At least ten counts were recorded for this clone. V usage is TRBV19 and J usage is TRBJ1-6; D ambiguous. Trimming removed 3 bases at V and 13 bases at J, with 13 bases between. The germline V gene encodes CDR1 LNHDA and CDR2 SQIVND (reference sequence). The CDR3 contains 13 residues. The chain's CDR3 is CASSIGSSGPLHF. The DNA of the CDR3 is TGTGCCAGTAGTATCGGTTCGTCGGGGCCCCTCCACTTT.

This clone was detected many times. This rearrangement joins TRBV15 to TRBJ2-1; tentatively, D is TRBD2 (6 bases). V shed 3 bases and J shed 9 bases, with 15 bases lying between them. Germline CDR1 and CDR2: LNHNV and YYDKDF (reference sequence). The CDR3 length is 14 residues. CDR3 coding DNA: TGTGCCACCAGCAGGGACACGGGAGCCGTTGAGCAGTTCTTC. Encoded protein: CATSRDTGAVEQFF.

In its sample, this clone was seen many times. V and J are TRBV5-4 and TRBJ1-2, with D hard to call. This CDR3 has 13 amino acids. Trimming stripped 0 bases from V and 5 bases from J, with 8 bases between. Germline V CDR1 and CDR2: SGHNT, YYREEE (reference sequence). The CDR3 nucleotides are TGTGCCAGCAGCTTGGCAGGCGGATATGGCTACACCTTC. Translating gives CASSLAGGYGYTF.

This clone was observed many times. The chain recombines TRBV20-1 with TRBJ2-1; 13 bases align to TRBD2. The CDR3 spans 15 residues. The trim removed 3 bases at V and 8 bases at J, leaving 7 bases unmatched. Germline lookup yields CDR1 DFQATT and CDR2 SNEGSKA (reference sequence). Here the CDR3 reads CSASGLAGVRDEQFF. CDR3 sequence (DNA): TGCAGTGCTAGTGGACTAGCGGGAGTTCGCGATGAGCAGTTCTTC.

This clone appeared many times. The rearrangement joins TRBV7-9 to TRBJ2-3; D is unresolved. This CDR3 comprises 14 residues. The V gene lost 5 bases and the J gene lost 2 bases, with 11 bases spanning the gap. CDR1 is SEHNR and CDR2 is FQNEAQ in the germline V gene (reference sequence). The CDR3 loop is CASSPPTFTDTQYF. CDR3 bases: TGTGCCAGCAGCCCGCCAACGTTCACAGATACGCAGTATTTT.

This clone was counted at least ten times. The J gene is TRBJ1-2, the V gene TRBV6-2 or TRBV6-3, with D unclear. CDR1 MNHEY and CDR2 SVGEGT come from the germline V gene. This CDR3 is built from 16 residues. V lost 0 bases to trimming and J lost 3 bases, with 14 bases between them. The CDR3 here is CASSYSGSLGDYGYTF. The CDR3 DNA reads TGTGCCAGCAGTTACTCGGGTTCTCTCGGGGACTATGGCTACACCTTC.

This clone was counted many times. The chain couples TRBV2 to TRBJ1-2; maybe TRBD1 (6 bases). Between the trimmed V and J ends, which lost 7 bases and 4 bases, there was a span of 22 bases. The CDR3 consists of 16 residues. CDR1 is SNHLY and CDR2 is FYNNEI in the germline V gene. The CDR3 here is CASNPSLGGRGYGYTF. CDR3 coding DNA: TGTGCCAGCAACCCTTCGTTGGGGGGGCGCGGCTATGGCTACACCTTC.

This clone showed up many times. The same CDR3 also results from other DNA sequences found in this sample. CDR3 coding DNA: TGCGCCAGCAGCTTGGCGGGGAGGCAAGAGACCCAGTACTTC. It translates to CASSLAGRQETQYF. The chain links TRBV5-1 to TRBJ2-5, with D perhaps matching TRBD2 (6 bases). Trimming took off 0 bases at V and 2 bases at J, with 8 bases between the two ends. The CDR3 sequence is 14 residues long. Looked up from germline, CDR1 is SGHRS and CDR2 is YFSETQ.

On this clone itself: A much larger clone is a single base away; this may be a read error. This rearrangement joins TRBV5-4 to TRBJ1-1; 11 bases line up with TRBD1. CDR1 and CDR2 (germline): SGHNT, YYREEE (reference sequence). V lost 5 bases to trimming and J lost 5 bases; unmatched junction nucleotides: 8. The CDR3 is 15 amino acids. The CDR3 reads CASRGTGGGHTEAFF. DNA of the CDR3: TGTGCCAGCAGAGGGACAGGGGGGGGACATACTGAAGCTTTCTTT.

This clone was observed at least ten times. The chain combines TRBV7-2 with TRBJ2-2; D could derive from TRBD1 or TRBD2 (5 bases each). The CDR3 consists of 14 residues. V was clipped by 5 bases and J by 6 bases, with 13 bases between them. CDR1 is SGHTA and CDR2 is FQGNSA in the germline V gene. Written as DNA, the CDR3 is TGTGCCAGCAGCCCAGGCCTGGGGGCCGGGGAGCTGTTTTTT. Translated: CASSPGLGAGELFF.

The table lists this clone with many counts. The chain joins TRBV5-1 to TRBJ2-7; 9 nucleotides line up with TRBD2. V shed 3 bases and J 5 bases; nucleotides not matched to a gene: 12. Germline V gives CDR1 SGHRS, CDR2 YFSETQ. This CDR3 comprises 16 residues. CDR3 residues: CASSSHYSGRGDEQYF. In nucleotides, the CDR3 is TGCGCCAGCAGCTCACACTATAGCGGGAGAGGAGACGAGCAGTACTTC.

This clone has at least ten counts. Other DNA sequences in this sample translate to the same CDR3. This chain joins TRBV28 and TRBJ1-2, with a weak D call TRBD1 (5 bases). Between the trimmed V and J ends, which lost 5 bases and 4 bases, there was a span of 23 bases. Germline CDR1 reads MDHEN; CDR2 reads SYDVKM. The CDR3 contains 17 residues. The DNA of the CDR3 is TGTGCCAGCAGTCGCGCGCCCGGGACCCCGACCGGCTATGGCTACACCTTC. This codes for CASSRAPGTPTGYGYTF.

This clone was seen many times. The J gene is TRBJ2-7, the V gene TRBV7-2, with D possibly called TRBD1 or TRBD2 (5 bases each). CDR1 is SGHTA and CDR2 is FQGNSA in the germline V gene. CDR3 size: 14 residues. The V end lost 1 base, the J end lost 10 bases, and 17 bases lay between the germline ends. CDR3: CASSLEAGTREQYF. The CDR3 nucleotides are TGTGCCAGCAGCTTAGAAGCAGGGACGAGGGAACAGTACTTC.

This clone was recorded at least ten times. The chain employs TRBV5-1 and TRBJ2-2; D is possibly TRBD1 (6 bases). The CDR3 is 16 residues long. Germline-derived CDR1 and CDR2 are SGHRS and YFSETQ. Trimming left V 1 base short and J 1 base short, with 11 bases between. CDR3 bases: TGCGCCAGCAGCTTGTTCGGGACAATGAACACCGGGGAGCTGTTTTTT. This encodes CASSLFGTMNTGELFF. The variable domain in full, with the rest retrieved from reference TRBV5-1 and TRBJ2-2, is KAGVTQTPRYLIKTRGQQVTLSCSPISGHRSVSWYQQTPGQGLQFLFEYFSETQRNKGNFPGRFSGRQFSNSRSEMNVSTLELGDSALYLCASSLFGTMNTGELFFGEGSRLTVL.

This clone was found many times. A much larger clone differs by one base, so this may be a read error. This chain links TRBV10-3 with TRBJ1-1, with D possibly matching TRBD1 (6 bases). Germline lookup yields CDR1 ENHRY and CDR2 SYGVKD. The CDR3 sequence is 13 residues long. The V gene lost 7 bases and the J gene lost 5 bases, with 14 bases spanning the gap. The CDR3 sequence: CAIIPGTLTEAFF. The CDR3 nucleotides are TGTGCCATCATCCCCGGGACACTTACTGAAGCTTTCTTT.

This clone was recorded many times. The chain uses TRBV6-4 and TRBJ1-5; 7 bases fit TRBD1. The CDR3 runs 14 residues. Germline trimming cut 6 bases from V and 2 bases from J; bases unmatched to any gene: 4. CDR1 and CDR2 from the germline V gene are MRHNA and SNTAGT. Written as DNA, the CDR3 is TGTGCCAGCAGATCGGGACAGCGCAATCAGCCCCAGCATTTT. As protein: CASRSGQRNQPQHF.

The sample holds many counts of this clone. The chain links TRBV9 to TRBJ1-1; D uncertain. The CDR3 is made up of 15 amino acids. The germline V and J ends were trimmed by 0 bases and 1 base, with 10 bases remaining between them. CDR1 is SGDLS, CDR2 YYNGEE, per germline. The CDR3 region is CASSVVGQPNTEAFF. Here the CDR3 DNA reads TGTGCCAGCAGCGTAGTGGGCCAACCGAACACTGAAGCTTTCTTT.

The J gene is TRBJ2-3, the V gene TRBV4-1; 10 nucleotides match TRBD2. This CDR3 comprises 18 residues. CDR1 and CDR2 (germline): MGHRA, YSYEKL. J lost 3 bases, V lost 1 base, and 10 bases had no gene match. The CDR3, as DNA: TGCGCCAGCAGCCAAGGCCTAGCGGGAGCGGGAATTACAGATACGCAGTATTTT. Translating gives CASSQGLAGAGITDTQYF.

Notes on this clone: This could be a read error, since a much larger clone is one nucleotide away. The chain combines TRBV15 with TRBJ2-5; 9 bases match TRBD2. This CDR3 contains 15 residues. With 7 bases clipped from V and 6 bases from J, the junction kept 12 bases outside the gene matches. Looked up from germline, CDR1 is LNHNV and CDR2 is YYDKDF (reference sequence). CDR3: CATIVAGEGSQTQYF. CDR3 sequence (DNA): TGTGCCACCATCGTAGCGGGAGAAGGAAGTCAGACCCAGTACTTC.